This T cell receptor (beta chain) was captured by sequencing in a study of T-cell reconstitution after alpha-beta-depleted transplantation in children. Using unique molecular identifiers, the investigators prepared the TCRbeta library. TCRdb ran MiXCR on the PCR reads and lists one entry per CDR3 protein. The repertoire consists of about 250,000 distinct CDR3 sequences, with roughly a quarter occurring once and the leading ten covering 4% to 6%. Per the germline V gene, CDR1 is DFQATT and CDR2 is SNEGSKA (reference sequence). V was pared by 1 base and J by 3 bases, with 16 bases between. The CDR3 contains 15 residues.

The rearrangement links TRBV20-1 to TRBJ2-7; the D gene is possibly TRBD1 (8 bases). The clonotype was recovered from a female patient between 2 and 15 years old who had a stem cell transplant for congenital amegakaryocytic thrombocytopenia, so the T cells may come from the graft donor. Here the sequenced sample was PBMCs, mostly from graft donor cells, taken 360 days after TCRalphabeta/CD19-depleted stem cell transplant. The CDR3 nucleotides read TGCAGTGCTAGAGGCCCTACAGGGGGGGTCTACGAGCAGTACTTC. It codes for CSARGPTGGVYEQYF.